The next 3 T cell receptor beta chains were all read from a single sample in a study of control samples from healthy donors and cancer patients. Produced via immunoSEQ multiplex PCR; TCRdb's table is partial and in-frame only. The sample holds around 100,000 clones; approximately 86% are singletons and the top ten take 11% to 15%. Sequencing was performed on blood. Every receptor here comes from a man aged 30 to 39 in good health.

V gene TRBV29-1 combines with J gene TRBJ2-7; 10 bases are a match to TRBD1. Germline V gene lookup returns CDR1 SQVTM and CDR2 ANQGSEA. This CDR3 contains 11 residues. Here the CDR3 DNA reads TGCGCGGGACAGGGGCTATACGAGCAGTACTTC. Its translation: CAGQGLYEQYF.

This clone has a single count. The V and J genes are TRBV27 and TRBJ1-1; D is uncertain. Germline lookup yields CDR1 MNHEY and CDR2 SMNVEV (reference sequence). This CDR3 is built from 12 residues. V was cut by 5 bases and J by 7 bases, with 11 bases left in between. The CDR3 nucleotides are TGTGCCAGCAGTACGGCTTTGGGTGAAGCTTTCTTT. Translating gives CASSTALGEAFF.

The chain recombines TRBV21-1 with TRBJ2-1; the table's D call TRBD2 went unverified against the DNA. TRBV21-1 is recorded as a pseudogene. There are 16 residues in the CDR3. CDR3 protein: CASSKGASGSFVEQFF. CDR3 DNA sequence: TGTGCCAGCAGCAAAGGGGCTAGCGGGAGTTTTGTTGAGCAGTTCTTC.